This T cell receptor (beta chain) was documented in a study of technical replicates of blood from a handful of donors. Germline V lookup: CDR1 MGHRA, CDR2 YSYEKL. CDR3 size: 14 residues. V lost 1 base to trimming and J lost 6 bases, with 12 bases between them. The table came from immunoSEQ multiplex PCR; TCRdb's copy has only in-frame clones and leaves some out. The sample contains approximately 85,000 clones, approximately 95% of which appear only once. The TCR comes from a human donor in good health. The V call is TRBV4-1, the J call TRBJ1-2; D gene unclear. Sequencing used T cells isolated from PBMCs. In DNA form, the CDR3 reads TGCGCCAGCAGCCAAGGATTGATACTGGATGGCTACACCTTC. This encodes CASSQGLILDGYTF.